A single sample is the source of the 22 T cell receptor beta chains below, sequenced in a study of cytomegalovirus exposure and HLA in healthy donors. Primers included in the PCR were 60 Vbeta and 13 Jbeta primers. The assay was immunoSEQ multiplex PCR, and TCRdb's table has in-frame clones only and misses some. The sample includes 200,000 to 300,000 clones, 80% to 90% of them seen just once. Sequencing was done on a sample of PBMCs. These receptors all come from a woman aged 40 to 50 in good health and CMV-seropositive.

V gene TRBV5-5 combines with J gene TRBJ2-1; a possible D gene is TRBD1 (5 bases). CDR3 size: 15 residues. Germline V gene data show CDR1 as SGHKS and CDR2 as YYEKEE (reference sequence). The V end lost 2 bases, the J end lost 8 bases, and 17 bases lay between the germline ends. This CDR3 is CASSLLRTSIHEQFF. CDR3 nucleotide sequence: TGTGCCAGCAGCTTATTAAGGACATCTATCCATGAGCAGTTCTTC. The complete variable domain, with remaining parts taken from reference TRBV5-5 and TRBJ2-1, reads DAGVTQSPTHLIKTRGQQVTLRCSPISGHKSVSWYQQVLGQGPQFIFQYYEKEERGRGNFPDRFSARQFPNYSSELNVNALLLGDSALYLCASSLLRTSIHEQFFGPGTRLTVL.

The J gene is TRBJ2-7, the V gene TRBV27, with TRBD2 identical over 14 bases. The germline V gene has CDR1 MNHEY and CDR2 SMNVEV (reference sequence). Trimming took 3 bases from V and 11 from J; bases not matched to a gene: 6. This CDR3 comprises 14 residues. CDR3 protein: CASSFGTSGSIKYF. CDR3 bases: TGTGCCAGCAGTTTCGGGACTAGCGGGAGTATTAAGTACTTC.

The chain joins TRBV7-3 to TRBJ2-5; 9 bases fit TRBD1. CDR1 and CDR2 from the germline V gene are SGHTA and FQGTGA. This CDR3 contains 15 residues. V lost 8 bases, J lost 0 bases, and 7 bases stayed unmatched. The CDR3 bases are TGTGCCAGCGGGAGGACAGGGGAGTACCAAGAGACCCAGTACTTC. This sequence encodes CASGRTGEYQETQYF.

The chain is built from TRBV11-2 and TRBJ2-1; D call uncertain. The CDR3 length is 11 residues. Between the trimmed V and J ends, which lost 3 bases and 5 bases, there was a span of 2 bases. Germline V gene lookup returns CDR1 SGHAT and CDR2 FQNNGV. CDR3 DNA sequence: TGTGCCAGCAGCTTTAACAATGAGCAGTTCTTC. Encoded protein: CASSFNNEQFF.

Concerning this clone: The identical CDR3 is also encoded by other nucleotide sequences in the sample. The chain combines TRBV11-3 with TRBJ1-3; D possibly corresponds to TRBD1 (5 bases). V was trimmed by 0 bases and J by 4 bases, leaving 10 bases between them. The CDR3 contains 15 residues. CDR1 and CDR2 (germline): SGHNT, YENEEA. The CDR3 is CASSLDGAAGNTIYF. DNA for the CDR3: TGTGCCAGCAGCTTAGATGGGGCAGCCGGAAACACCATATATTTT.

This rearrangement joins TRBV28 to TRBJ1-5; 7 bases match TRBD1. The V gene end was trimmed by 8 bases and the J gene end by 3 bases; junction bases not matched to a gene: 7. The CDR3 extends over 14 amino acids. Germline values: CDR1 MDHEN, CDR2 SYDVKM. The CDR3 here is CASGRDSLNQPQHF. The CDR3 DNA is TGTGCCAGCGGACGGGACAGTCTCAATCAGCCCCAGCATTTT.

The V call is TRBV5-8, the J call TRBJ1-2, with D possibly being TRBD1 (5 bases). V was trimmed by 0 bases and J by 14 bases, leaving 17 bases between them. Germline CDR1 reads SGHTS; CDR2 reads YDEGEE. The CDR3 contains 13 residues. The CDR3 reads CASSLGTNPRGTF. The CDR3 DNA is TGTGCCAGCAGCTTGGGGACAAACCCACGGGGGACCTTC.

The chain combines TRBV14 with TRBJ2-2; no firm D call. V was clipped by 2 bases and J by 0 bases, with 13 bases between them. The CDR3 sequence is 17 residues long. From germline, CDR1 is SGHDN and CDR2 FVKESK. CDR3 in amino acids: CASSQPGYFANTGELFF. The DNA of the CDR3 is TGTGCCAGCAGCCAACCAGGTTACTTCGCGAACACCGGGGAGCTGTTTTTT.

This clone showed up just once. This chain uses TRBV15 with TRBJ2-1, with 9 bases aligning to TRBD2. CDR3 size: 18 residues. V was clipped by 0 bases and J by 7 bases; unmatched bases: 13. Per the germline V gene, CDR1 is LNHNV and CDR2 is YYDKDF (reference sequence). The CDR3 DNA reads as TGTGCCACCAGCAGAGATCCGGGTAGCGGGAGAACACATAATGAGCAGTTCTTC. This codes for CATSRDPGSGRTHNEQFF.

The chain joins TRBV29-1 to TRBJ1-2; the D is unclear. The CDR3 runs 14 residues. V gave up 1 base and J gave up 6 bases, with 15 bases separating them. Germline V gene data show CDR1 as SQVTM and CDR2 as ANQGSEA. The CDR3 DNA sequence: TGCAGCGTTGAAGTCCCCTATTTCCTGGATGGCTACACCTTC. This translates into CSVEVPYFLDGYTF.

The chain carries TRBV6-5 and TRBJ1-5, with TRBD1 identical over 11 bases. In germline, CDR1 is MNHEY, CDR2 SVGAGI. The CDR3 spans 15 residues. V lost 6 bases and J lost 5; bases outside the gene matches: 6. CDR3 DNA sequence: TGTGCCAGCAGATCGGGACAGGGGGGAGATCAGCCCCAGCATTTT. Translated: CASRSGQGGDQPQHF.

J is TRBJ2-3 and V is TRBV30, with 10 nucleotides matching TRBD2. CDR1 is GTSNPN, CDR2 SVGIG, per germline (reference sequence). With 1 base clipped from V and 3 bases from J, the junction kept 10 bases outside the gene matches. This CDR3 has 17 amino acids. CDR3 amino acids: CAWSGPGGSGRTDTQYF. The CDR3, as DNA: TGTGCCTGGAGTGGCCCCGGTGGTAGCGGGAGGACAGATACGCAGTATTTT.

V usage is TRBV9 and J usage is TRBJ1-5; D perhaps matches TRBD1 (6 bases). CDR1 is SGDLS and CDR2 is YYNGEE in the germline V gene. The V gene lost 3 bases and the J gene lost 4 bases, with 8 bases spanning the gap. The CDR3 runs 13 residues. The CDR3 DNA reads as TGTGCCAGCAGCGAACAGGGAAATCAGCCCCAGCATTTT. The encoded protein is CASSEQGNQPQHF.

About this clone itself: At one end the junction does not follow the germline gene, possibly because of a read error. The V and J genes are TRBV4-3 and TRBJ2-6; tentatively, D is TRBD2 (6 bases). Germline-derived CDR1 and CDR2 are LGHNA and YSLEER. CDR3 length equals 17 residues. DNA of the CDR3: TGCGCCAGCAGTCAACGGTCGGGGACTTCTGGGGCCAACGGCCTGACTTTC. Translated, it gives CASSQRSGTSGANGLTF.

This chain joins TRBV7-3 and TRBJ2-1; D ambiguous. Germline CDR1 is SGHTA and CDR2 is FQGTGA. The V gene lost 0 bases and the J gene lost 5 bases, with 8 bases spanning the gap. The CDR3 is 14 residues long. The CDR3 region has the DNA TGTGCCAGCAGCTTAACGGCCTTAAACAATGAGCAGTTCTTC. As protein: CASSLTALNNEQFF. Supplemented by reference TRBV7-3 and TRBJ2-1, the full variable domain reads GAGVSQTPSNKVTEKGKYVELRCDPISGHTALYWYRQSLGQGPEFLIYFQGTGAADDSGLPNDRFFAVRPEGSVSTLKIQRTERGDSAVYLCASSLTALNNEQFFGPGTRLTVL.

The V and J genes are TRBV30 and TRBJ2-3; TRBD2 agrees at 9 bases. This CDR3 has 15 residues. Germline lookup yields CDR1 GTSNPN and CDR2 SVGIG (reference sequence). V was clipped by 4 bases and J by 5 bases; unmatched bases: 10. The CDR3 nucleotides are TGTGCCTGGATTCGTAGCGGGAGTGTGATAGATACGCAGTATTTT. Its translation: CAWIRSGSVIDTQYF.

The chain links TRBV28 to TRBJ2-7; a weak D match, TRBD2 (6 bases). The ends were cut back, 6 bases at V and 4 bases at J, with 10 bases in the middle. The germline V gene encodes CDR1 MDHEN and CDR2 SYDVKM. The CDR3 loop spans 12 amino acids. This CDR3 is CASSGGTYEQYF. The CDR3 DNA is TGTGCCAGCAGCGGAGGGACGTACGAGCAGTACTTC.

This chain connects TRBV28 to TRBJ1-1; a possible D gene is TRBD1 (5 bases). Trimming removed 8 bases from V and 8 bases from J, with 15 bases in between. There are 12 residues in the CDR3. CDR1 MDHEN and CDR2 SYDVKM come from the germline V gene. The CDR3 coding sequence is TGTGCCAGCGCCCTCAGGGCAGGGGAAGCTTTCTTT. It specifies CASALRAGEAFF.

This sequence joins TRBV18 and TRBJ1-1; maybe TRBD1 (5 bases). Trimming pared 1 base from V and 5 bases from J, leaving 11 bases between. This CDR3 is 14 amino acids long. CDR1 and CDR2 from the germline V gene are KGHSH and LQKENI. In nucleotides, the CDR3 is TGTGCCAGCTCACCACTGGAGGGGCAAACTGAAGCTTTCTTT. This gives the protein CASSPLEGQTEAFF.

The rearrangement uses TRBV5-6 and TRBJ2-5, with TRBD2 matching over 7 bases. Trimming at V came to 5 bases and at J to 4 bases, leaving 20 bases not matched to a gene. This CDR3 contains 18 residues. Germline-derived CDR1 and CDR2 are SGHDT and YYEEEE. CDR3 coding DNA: TGTGCCAGCAGTTACATAAGGGGTGGGCTGGTAGCGGGAGAGACCCAGTACTTC. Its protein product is CASSYIRGGLVAGETQYF.

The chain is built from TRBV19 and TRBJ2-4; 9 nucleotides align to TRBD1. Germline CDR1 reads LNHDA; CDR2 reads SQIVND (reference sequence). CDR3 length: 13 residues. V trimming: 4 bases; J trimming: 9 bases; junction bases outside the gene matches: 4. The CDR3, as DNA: TGTGCCAGTAGTAAGGGACAGGGAGGCATTCAGTACTTC. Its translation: CASSKGQGGIQYF.

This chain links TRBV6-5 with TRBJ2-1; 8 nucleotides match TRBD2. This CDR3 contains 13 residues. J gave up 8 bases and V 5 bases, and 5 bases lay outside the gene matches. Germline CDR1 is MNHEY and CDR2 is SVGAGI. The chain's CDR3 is CASSLGLGYEQFF. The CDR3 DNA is TGTGCCAGCAGTCTGGGACTAGGCTATGAGCAGTTCTTC.